Below, 25 T cell receptor beta chains from the same sample are listed, as sequenced in a study of beta chain features in type 1 diabetes. The study's findings and limits: Shortening of TCRB CDR3s, moderate but significant, appeared in all four CD4+ subsets of Type 1 diabetes patients.

Expressed TCRB transcripts were sequenced because the entire RNA isolate underwent reverse transcription. Measured with immunoSEQ multiplex PCR; TCRdb has only the in-frame clones, and not every one. The sample includes 200,000 to 250,000 clones, around 15% of them seen just once. These receptors' antigens are unknown. Sequencing input: naive CD4+ T cells from blood. The receptor set was obtained from a man in his thirties or forties with type 1 diabetes.

The V call is TRBV2, the J call TRBJ1-3, with D uncertain. This CDR3 has 13 amino acids. Germline-derived CDR1 and CDR2 are SNHLY and FYNNEI. V lost 8 bases, J lost 2 bases, and 10 bases lay in between. The CDR3 sequence is CASGLETGNTIYF. For the CDR3, the DNA is TGTGCCAGCGGACTGGAAACTGGAAACACCATATATTTT.

V and J are TRBV29-1 and TRBJ2-1; 11 nucleotides match TRBD2. The CDR3 consists of 15 residues. The V gene's germline CDR1 is SQVTM and CDR2 ANQGSEA. Germline trimming cut 2 bases from V and 4 bases from J; bases unmatched to any gene: 4. The DNA of the CDR3 is TGCAGCGTTGAATTGGGACTAGCGGCTTACAATGAGCAGTTCTTC. The encoded protein is CSVELGLAAYNEQFF.

This clone came up a few times. V and J are TRBV6-1 and TRBJ2-3; the D is unclear. This CDR3 contains 12 residues. CDR1 and CDR2 from the germline V gene are MNHNS and SASEGT. With 1 base removed from V and 6 bases from J, the gap between germline ends came to 5 bases. The CDR3 region has the DNA TGTGCCAGCAGTGAAGTTCAGGATACGCAGTATTTT. It specifies CASSEVQDTQYF.

A few counts support this clone. Here the CDR3 reads CASSPLGGEETQYF. The CDR3 DNA follows: TGTGCCAGCAGTCCCTTGGGGGGAGAAGAGACCCAGTACTTC. The chain links TRBV25-1 to TRBJ2-5, with TRBD2 as a possible D gene (6 bases). CDR1 MGHDK and CDR2 SYGVNS come from the germline V gene. The CDR3 is 14 residues long. Trimming pared 5 bases from V and 3 bases from J, leaving 13 bases between.

This clone was observed a few times. The genes are TRBV4-1 and TRBJ1-1, with 8 positions matching TRBD1. In germline, CDR1 is MGHRA, CDR2 YSYEKL. The V gene end was trimmed by 3 bases and the J gene end by 1 base; junction bases not matched to a gene: 10. CDR3 size: 17 residues. The CDR3 DNA is TGCGCCAGCAGCCATCCCCCAGGGGGCCGGGGGAACACTGAAGCTTTCTTT. Its protein product is CASSHPPGGRGNTEAFF.

The V and J genes are TRBV7-2 and TRBJ2-4, with D unresolved. Germline CDR1 and CDR2: SGHTA and FQGNSA. V was pared by 1 base and J by 2 bases, with 9 bases between. The CDR3 spans 15 residues. The CDR3 protein is CASSLDWGSKNIQYF. CDR3 in DNA: TGTGCCAGCAGCTTAGACTGGGGATCCAAAAACATTCAGTACTTC.

The V call is TRBV9, the J call TRBJ2-4; D is uncertain. In germline, CDR1 is SGDLS, CDR2 YYNGEE. The CDR3 spans 13 residues. V dropped 2 bases and J dropped 9 bases, with 12 bases sitting between them. The CDR3 spells CASSVSRGTIQYF. The CDR3 DNA reads TGTGCCAGCAGCGTCTCTAGAGGTACCATTCAGTACTTC.

This clone turned up a few times. The V call is TRBV28, the J call TRBJ2-3; TRBD1 is a possible D gene (5 bases). Germline V gene data show CDR1 as MDHEN and CDR2 as SYDVKM. The CDR3 is made up of 13 amino acids. Trimming cost V 6 bases and J 2 bases, with 9 bases left between them. This CDR3 reads CASSLQATDTQYF. The CDR3 nucleotides are TGTGCCAGCAGCCTACAGGCCACAGATACGCAGTATTTT. Full variable domain (missing parts from reference TRBV28 and TRBJ2-3): DVKVTQSSRYLVKRTGEKVFLECVQDMDHENMFWYRQDPGLGLRLIYFSYDVKMKEKGDIPEGYSVSREKKERFSLILESASTNQTSMYLCASSLQATDTQYFGPGTRLTVL.

CDR3 in DNA: TGTGCCAGCAGTTACTCGTGGGGGGTCAAGGAGACCCAGTACTTC. Amino acid sequence: CASSYSWGVKETQYF. This chain joins TRBV6-6 and TRBJ2-5; tentatively, D is TRBD2 (6 bases). CDR1 and CDR2 (germline): MNHNY, SVGAGI (reference sequence). The CDR3 spans 15 residues. V lost 0 bases, J lost 5 bases, and 13 bases lay in between.

This clone was seen a handful of times. The chain is built from TRBV28 and TRBJ2-7; D is unclear. The CDR3 consists of 13 residues. The germline V gene encodes CDR1 MDHEN and CDR2 SYDVKM. The V end was cut by 5 bases, the J end by 0 bases, with 8 bases between. CDR3 amino acids: CASSGTPSYEQYF. CDR3 nucleotides: TGTGCCAGCAGTGGAACTCCCTCCTACGAGCAGTACTTC.

The genes are TRBV27 and TRBJ1-2; 8 nucleotides line up with TRBD1. Per the germline V gene, CDR1 is MNHEY and CDR2 is SMNVEV (reference sequence). The CDR3 spans 14 residues. Trimming cost V 6 bases and J 4 bases; bases outside gene matches: 7. The CDR3 bases are TGTGCCAGCAGATCGACAGGGGTCGCCTATGGCTACACCTTC. Translation gives CASRSTGVAYGYTF.

This clone was detected only a few times. This chain uses TRBV30 with TRBJ2-1; unclear D gene. The germline V gene encodes CDR1 GTSNPN and CDR2 SVGIG (reference sequence). Trimming stripped 1 base from V and 0 bases from J, with 16 bases between. The CDR3 spans 17 residues. This CDR3 reads CAWSGAPQSSSYNEQFF. The CDR3 DNA is TGTGCCTGGAGTGGAGCCCCCCAATCGAGCTCCTACAATGAGCAGTTCTTC.

The J gene is TRBJ2-7, the V gene TRBV5-1, with TRBD1 matching over 10 bases. This CDR3 comprises 15 residues. V shed 4 bases, J shed 3 bases, and the junction held 7 bases outside the gene matches. Germline V gene sequence: CDR1 SGHRS, CDR2 YFSETQ. The CDR3: CASSTGQGDNYEQYF. The CDR3 DNA reads as TGCGCCAGCAGCACAGGACAGGGGGATAACTACGAGCAGTACTTC.

V gene TRBV7-8 combines with J gene TRBJ1-2; tentative D call: TRBD1 (5 bases). The CDR3 contains 13 residues. V was trimmed by 0 bases and J by 8 bases, leaving 10 bases between them. CDR1 and CDR2 from the germline V gene are SGHVS and FQNEAQ. CDR3 DNA sequence: TGTGCCAGCAGCTTAGCAGGGGTTCGGGGCTACACCTTC. Its protein product is CASSLAGVRGYTF.

CDR3 in DNA: TGCAGCGTGACCGCCACGCGGAGCACAGATACGCAGTATTTT. Translated: CSVTATRSTDTQYF. The V and J genes are TRBV29-1 and TRBJ2-3; D remains unclear. Trimming pared 6 bases from V and 0 bases from J, leaving 13 bases between. Germline V gives CDR1 SQVTM, CDR2 ANQGSEA. This CDR3 region has 14 residues.

The rearrangement uses TRBV4-3 and TRBJ2-1, with a tentative D call TRBD2 (5 bases). Germline V CDR1 and CDR2: LGHNA, YSLEER. CDR3 length equals 13 residues. The germline V and J ends were trimmed by 0 bases and 12 bases, with 12 bases remaining between them. The chain's CDR3 is CASSQDRRAGQFF. CDR3 in DNA: TGCGCCAGCAGCCAAGATCGGCGGGCTGGGCAGTTCTTC.

This clone was counted a few times. V gene TRBV10-3 combines with J gene TRBJ1-4, with 9 bases matching TRBD1. Germline values: CDR1 ENHRY, CDR2 SYGVKD. CDR3 length: 13 residues. J lost 14 bases, V lost 6 bases, and 10 bases had no gene match. CDR3 sequence reads: CAISGTGMSRLFF. For the CDR3, the DNA is TGTGCCATCAGCGGGACAGGGATGTCCCGGCTGTTTTTT.

This clone appeared a few times. J is TRBJ1-5 and V is TRBV29-1, with TRBD1 matching over 7 bases. Germline V gene sequence: CDR1 SQVTM, CDR2 ANQGSEA. This CDR3 is 14 amino acids long. The J segment lost 4 bases and the V segment lost 7 bases, leaving 10 bases of the junction unmatched. The CDR3: CSARLGDRNQPQHF. For the CDR3, the DNA is TGCAGCGCACGCCTGGGGGACAGAAATCAGCCCCAGCATTTT.

The chain joins TRBV7-6 to TRBJ2-6; no clear D gene. The CDR3 totals 15 residues. Germline CDR1 SGHVS, CDR2 FNYEAQ. Trimming left V 5 bases short and J 0 bases short, with 8 bases between. In DNA, the CDR3 is TGTGCCAGCAGCCCCTCGAGCTCTGGGGCCAACGTCCTGACTTTC. Translation: CASSPSSSGANVLTF. The full variable domain, its missing parts supplied by reference TRBV7-6 and TRBJ2-6, is GAGVSQSPRYKVTKRGQDVALRCDPISGHVSLYWYRQALGQGPEFLTYFNYEAQQDKSGLPNDRFSAERPEGSISTLTIQRTEQRDSAMYRCASSPSSSGANVLTFGAGSRLTVL.

This chain connects TRBV30 to TRBJ2-5; D not certain. Trimming took off 5 bases at V and 3 bases at J, with 13 bases between the two ends. Germline assignment: CDR1 GTSNPN and CDR2 SVGIG (reference sequence). CDR3 size: 13 residues. CDR3 in DNA: TGTGCCTGGGACCTGGGTAGCAAAGAGACCCAGTACTTC. It yields the protein CAWDLGSKETQYF.

The CDR3 nucleotides read TGTGCCTGGAGTCCCCCGGGCAGCATGAACACTGAAGCTTTCTTT. Protein product: CAWSPPGSMNTEAFF. The J gene is TRBJ1-1, the V gene TRBV30, with D unclear. This CDR3 region has 15 residues. Germline CDR1 and CDR2: GTSNPN and SVGIG (reference sequence). V was shortened by 2 bases and J by 0 bases, with 13 bases between the two germline ends.

This clone came up a few times. This chain joins TRBV6-1 and TRBJ2-4; the D is unclear. V gave up 2 bases and J gave up 0 bases, with 8 bases separating them. Germline V gene sequence: CDR1 MNHNS, CDR2 SASEGT. This CDR3 has 15 residues. The CDR3 region is CASSESEIAKNIQYF. Written as DNA, the CDR3 is TGTGCCAGCAGTGAAAGTGAGATAGCCAAAAACATTCAGTACTTC.

The gene calls are TRBV25-1 and TRBJ1-1; D not certain. Germline values: CDR1 MGHDK, CDR2 SYGVNS. This CDR3 has 14 amino acids. Trimming removed 5 bases at V and 0 bases at J, with 10 bases between. The CDR3 spells CASSKQHMNTEAFF. Written as DNA, the CDR3 is TGTGCCAGCAGTAAGCAGCATATGAACACTGAAGCTTTCTTT.

This chain uses TRBV5-1 with TRBJ2-5; D might be TRBD1 (5 bases). With 1 base removed from V and 4 bases from J, the gap between germline ends came to 11 bases. CDR3 length: 14 amino acids. Germline lookup yields CDR1 SGHRS and CDR2 YFSETQ. The CDR3 region is CASSLSGARETQYF. The CDR3 DNA is TGCGCCAGCAGCTTGAGTGGGGCCCGAGAGACCCAGTACTTC.

The chain recombines TRBV2 with TRBJ2-1; D is unclear. Trimming stripped 5 bases from V and 6 bases from J, with 11 bases between. This CDR3 is 13 amino acids long. Germline CDR1 SNHLY, CDR2 FYNNEI. CDR3 residues: CASSLQWSNEQFF. The CDR3 DNA reads TGTGCCAGCAGTCTACAGTGGTCCAATGAGCAGTTCTTC.